This T cell receptor (beta chain) was observed in a study of blood T cell repertoires in COVID-19. Libraries were prepared by immunoSEQ multiplex PCR; TCRdb keeps only in-frame clonotypes and omits some of them. The sample includes around 500,000 clones, more than 85% of them seen just once. Input material: PBMCs or T cells enriched from blood (not recorded which). This sequence originates from a woman aged 55-69 years who had recovered from COVID-19.

CDR3: CASSYRGKVNSPLHF. CDR3 in DNA: TGTGCCAGCAGTTACAGGGGGAAAGTCAATTCACCCCTCCACTTT. V is TRBV6-5 and J is TRBJ1-6; possibly TRBD1 for D (6 bases). Germline V gene lookup returns CDR1 MNHEY and CDR2 SVGAGI. Trimming stripped 2 bases from V and 7 bases from J, with 12 bases between. CDR3 length: 15 amino acids.